This passage covers 2 T cell receptor beta chains from one sample sequenced in a study of CD8+ T cells in alopecia areata. Indicated treatment: oral pan-JAK inhibitor, 5-10 mg twice daily. Extraction and reverse transcription of RNA yielded cDNA as the sequencing template. Here immunoSEQ multiplex PCR was the method, and the copy in TCRdb shows in-frame clones only, minus some. The sample contains under 300,000 clones, 60% of which appear only once. Specimen: CD4+ T cells sorted from blood, collected around week 54, from a patient treated with tofacitinib. Every receptor here comes from a human donor with alopecia areata.

This clone was observed a single time. This chain connects TRBV14 to TRBJ2-7; D gene uncertain. The V end lost 0 bases, the J end lost 1 base, and 10 bases lay between the germline ends. In germline, CDR1 is SGHDN, CDR2 FVKESK. This CDR3 comprises 15 residues. DNA of the CDR3: TGTGCCAGCAGCCAAGACTTAGTGGTGTCCTACGAGCAGTACTTC. It specifies CASSQDLVVSYEQYF.

The rearrangement links TRBV4-1 to TRBJ1-2; TRBD1 is a possible D gene (6 bases). Germline CDR1 reads MGHRA; CDR2 reads YSYEKL. V was pared by 1 base and J by 3 bases, with 12 bases between. CDR3 length equals 15 residues. CDR3 sequence: CASSQGGASDYGYTF. The CDR3 DNA sequence: TGCGCCAGCAGCCAAGGGGGGGCGAGCGACTATGGCTACACCTTC.